This record covers a single T cell receptor beta chain. An end of the junction differs from the germline gene, which may be a read error. This sample was taken from a study of T cells in Graves' hyperthyroidism and ophthalmopathy. This CDR3 has 15 amino acids. Germline loops: CDR1 SGHRS, CDR2 YFSETQ. It was RNA transcripts that yielded the amplified TCR beta CDR3 regions. A set of HTBI primers served as the primers for a first-round RT-PCR of the TCR CDR3. MiXCR, run by TCRdb on the multiplex PCR reads, gives a single entry per CDR3 protein. The table records hundreds of thousands of distinct CDR3 sequences, 14% to 15% of them present only once.

The sample taken for sequencing was blood. The sequence was collected from a woman between 25 and 40 years old with Graves' hyperthyroidism. The genes are TRBV5-1 and TRBJ2-2, with D tentatively TRBD2 (5 bases). The CDR3 DNA sequence: TGCGCCAGCAGAGACACGGGATTGAACACCGGGGAGCTGTGTTTT. As protein: CASRDTGLNTGELCF.